These T cell receptor beta chains were read from a single sample in a study of T cells after yellow fever vaccination. TCRdb analysed the 5' RACE reads with MiXCR anew, one entry per CDR3 protein. The sample yields 450,000 to 600,000 distinct CDR3 sequences, around 17% seen once. The starting material was PBMCs, obtained 4 to 5 days after the first yellow fever vaccination. These receptors all come from a man younger than 30 who received the YFV17D yellow fever vaccine. The conserved cysteine and the conserved F or W are not part of the CDR3 here. The D gene is left open where the match is weak. Rows give clone size only sometimes, using once, few, many, or a class for an expanded clone.

J,size,D,V,CDR3
TRBJ2-7,.,.,TRBV5-4,ASSWTGDSYEQY
TRBJ2-2,.,.,TRBV14,ASSQGRLMF
TRBJ2-1,.,TRBD1,TRBV30,AWTSRTGGMQF
TRBJ2-7,.,.,TRBV7-2,ASSLEIGQVA
TRBJ2-5,few,TRBD1,TRBV5-1,ASSGDRGTQY
TRBJ1-5,few,.,TRBV7-2,ASSLGTGAPGQPQH
TRBJ2-2,many,.,TRBV29-1,SVEGSTGELF
TRBJ2-3,.,TRBD2,TRBV4-2,ASSQGWTSGGAISTDTQY
TRBJ2-3,few,TRBD2,TRBV5-6,ASSYRLAAFTDTQY
TRBJ2-1,few,.,TRBV29-1,SVLPGPRNEQF
TRBJ2-5,few,TRBD1,TRBV28,ASSPAKGALEETQY
TRBJ2-5,.,TRBD2,TRBV3-1,ASSQISGGLETQY
TRBJ2-2,.,.,TRBV7-6,ASSLRMHANTGELF
TRBJ1-2,.,.,TRBV6-5,ASSYQGTALLGYT
TRBJ1-1,few,.,TRBV6-5,ASSSLAPNTEAF
TRBJ2-3,few,TRBD2,TRBV10-2,ASSELAGALTDTQY
TRBJ1-1,few,.,TRBV7-9,ASSFGAMNTEAF
TRBJ2-1,.,.,TRBV6-5,ASSYGLNNEQF
TRBJ2-7,many,TRBD1,TRBV5-1,ASSLEGQGADEQY
TRBJ2-3,.,.,TRBV11-1,ASSLVEGAQSGTDTQY
TRBJ2-3,few,.,TRBV5-1,ASSLDLAPTQY
TRBJ2-7,few,TRBD1,TRBV6-5,ASSYSGTGTGLREQY
TRBJ2-5,many,.,TRBV29-1,SGGGTQETQY
TRBJ2-7,.,.,TRBV7-2,ASSLGRVGQY
TRBJ2-5,few,.,TRBV11-2,ASSLNHLRETQY
TRBJ2-1,.,.,TRBV24-1,ATGGTPNEQF
TRBJ2-3,few,.,TRBV24-1,ATLPQGDTQY
TRBJ2-5,few,.,TRBV18,ASSPRSETQY
TRBJ1-2,many,.,TRBV20-1,SASERSGGYT
TRBJ1-4,few,.,TRBV6-5,ASSYLPAGRAEKLF
TRBJ2-1,.,.,TRBV14,ASSRQNNEQF
TRBJ1-1,few,.,TRBV6-1,ASSHGGLPSTEAF
TRBJ2-3,many,TRBD1,TRBV5-1,ASAPGQSTDTQY
TRBJ1-6,.,.,TRBV18,ASSRAGAQSPLH
TRBJ2-7,many,.,TRBV10-1,ASSESGYEQY